Presented here are 32 T cell receptor beta chains from one specimen sequenced in a study of regulatory T cells in long-lasting Graves disease. Time point given: persistent/refractory GD, antithyroid drugs over 5 years with positive TRAb. Preparation of the TCR library used RNA extracted from PBMCs. Arm-PCR of CDR3 regions with iRepertoire HTBI primers generated TCR beta libraries. TCRdb reanalysed the multiplex PCR reads using MiXCR and keeps one entry per CDR3 protein. This table has roughly 700,000 distinct CDR3 sequences, around 30% appearing once. Material: peripheral blood mononuclear cells (PBMCs), obtained when the disease was refractory, from a patient treated with antithyroid drugs. The receptors were gathered from a female donor with Graves disease.

V and J are TRBV12-3 or TRBV12-4 and TRBJ1-3, with 7 bases aligning to TRBD1. The length of the CDR3 is 16 residues. The trim removed 6 bases at V and 0 bases at J, leaving 8 bases unmatched. The CDR3 region has the DNA TGTGCCAGCAGCGCCCGGGGACAGCACTCTGGAAACACCATATATTTT. It is translated as CASSARGQHSGNTIYF.

This clonotype showed up many times. The chain recombines TRBV9 with TRBJ2-7, with 9 bases lining up with TRBD2. With 5 bases clipped from V and 3 bases from J, the junction kept 3 bases outside the gene matches. The V gene's germline CDR1 is SGDLS and CDR2 YYNGEE. The CDR3 extends over 13 amino acids. CDR3 in DNA: TGTGCCAGCAGTGCTAGCGGGAACTACGAGCAGTACTTC. The encoded protein is CASSASGNYEQYF.

This clonotype was seen more than once but under ten times. This chain connects TRBV18 to TRBJ2-7; either TRBD1 or TRBD2 may fit D (5 bases each). V lost 5 bases, J lost 2 bases, and 13 bases lay in between. Germline loops: CDR1 KGHSH, CDR2 LQKENI. There are 14 residues in the CDR3. CDR3 coding DNA: TGTGCCAGCTCATCCCCCGGGACCCCCTACGAGCAGTACTTC. Translated: CASSSPGTPYEQYF.

The chain employs TRBV10-2 and TRBJ1-1; tentative D call: TRBD1 (5 bases). V lost 10 bases, J lost 0 bases, and 12 bases lay in between. The CDR3 covers 13 residues. From germline, CDR1 is WSHSY and CDR2 SAAADI. Written as DNA, the CDR3 is TGCGCCACCTCGCTGGACATGAACACTGAAGCTTTCTTT. Amino acids: CATSLDMNTEAFF.

The CDR3 is CASSVVGEGRGEQYF. For the CDR3, the DNA is TGTGCCAGCAGCGTAGTCGGGGAGGGCCGTGGAGAGCAGTACTTC. The chain links TRBV9 to TRBJ2-7; 7 bases are a match to TRBD2. The CDR3 is made up of 15 amino acids. Germline V gene lookup returns CDR1 SGDLS and CDR2 YYNGEE. With 0 bases clipped from V and 7 bases from J, the junction kept 10 bases outside the gene matches.

This clonotype was recorded many times. One end of the junction is discordant with germline, which a read error may explain. The chain is built from TRBV5-1 and TRBJ1-1, with 7 bases fitting TRBD1. CDR1 SGHRS and CDR2 YFSETQ come from the germline V gene. The CDR3 is 15 residues long. The CDR3 bases are TGTGCCAGCAGTTTGGGGGACAGAATGAACACTGAAGCTTTCTTT. This translates into CASSLGDRMNTEAFF.

Regarding this clonotype: Given a much more abundant clone one base away, this may be a read error. V gene TRBV6-1 combines with J gene TRBJ1-1, with D possibly TRBD1 on 5 matching bases. The V gene lost 3 bases and the J gene lost 3 bases, with 8 bases spanning the gap. The CDR3 is made up of 13 amino acids. In germline, CDR1 is MNHNS, CDR2 SASEGT. The CDR3 loop reads CASSDRVDTEAFF. In DNA form, the CDR3 reads TGTGCCAGCAGTGACAGGGTGGACACTGAAGCTTTCTTT.

A few counts support this clonotype. V gene TRBV14 combines with J gene TRBJ2-7, with no clear D. Germline lookup yields CDR1 SGHDN and CDR2 FVKESK. This CDR3 has 14 amino acids. The germline V and J ends were trimmed by 3 bases and 3 bases, with 12 bases remaining between them. In nucleotides, the CDR3 is TGTGCCAGCAGCCATTCTCCCGCAGTCTACGAGCAGTACTTC. This encodes CASSHSPAVYEQYF. The full variable domain, its missing parts supplied by reference TRBV14 and TRBJ2-7, is EAGVTQFPSHSVIEKGQTVTLRCDPISGHDNLYWYRRVMGKEIKFLLHFVKESKQDESGMPNNRFLAERTGGTYSTLKVQPAELEDSGVYFCASSHSPAVYEQYFGPGTRLTVT.

The chain has TRBV3-1 and TRBJ1-1; D is unclear. V was clipped by 1 base and J by 4 bases, with 16 bases between them. Germline CDR1 reads LGHDT; CDR2 reads YNNKEL (reference sequence). The CDR3 length is 16 residues. This chain's CDR3 is CASSQVRGQRSTEAFF. The CDR3 DNA reads TGTGCCAGCAGCCAAGTAAGAGGGCAGCGGAGCACTGAAGCTTTCTTT.

The gene calls are TRBV30 and TRBJ1-2, with D unresolved. The CDR3 totals 14 residues. CDR1 is GTSNPN and CDR2 is SVGIG in the germline V gene (reference sequence). Trimming took off 0 bases at V and 4 bases at J, with 12 bases between the two ends. CDR3 in amino acids: CAWSVLRAPYGYTF. CDR3 DNA sequence: TGTGCCTGGAGTGTACTAAGGGCCCCCTATGGCTACACCTTC.

This clonotype was seen repeatedly, ten times or more. The chain links TRBV6-2 or TRBV6-3 to TRBJ1-1; D is undetermined. The CDR3 is made up of 13 amino acids. The germline V and J ends were trimmed by 4 bases and 3 bases, with 9 bases remaining between them. The germline V gene encodes CDR1 MNHEY and CDR2 SVGEGT. The CDR3: CASSLGTHTEAFF. The CDR3 bases are TGTGCCAGCAGTTTGGGCACCCACACTGAAGCTTTCTTT.

The chain links TRBV7-9 to TRBJ1-3; no reliable D call. This CDR3 is 15 amino acids long. CDR1 is SEHNR, CDR2 FQNEAQ, per germline (reference sequence). V was clipped by 0 bases and J by 3 bases, with 9 bases between them. CDR3 nucleotide sequence: TGTGCCAGCAGCTTAGCGGGGAACTTTGGAAACACCATATATTTT. Amino acids: CASSLAGNFGNTIYF.

The chain recombines TRBV19 with TRBJ2-2; tentative D call: TRBD2 (6 bases). There are 14 residues in the CDR3. CDR1 is LNHDA and CDR2 is SQIVND in the germline V gene (reference sequence). Trimming removed 9 bases at V and 0 bases at J, with 11 bases between. CDR3 sequence (DNA): TGTGCCAGCTCTAGCGCCCCGAACACCGGGGAGCTGTTTTTT. It specifies CASSSAPNTGELFF.

This chain links TRBV20-1 with TRBJ1-4, with D uncertain. CDR1 DFQATT and CDR2 SNEGSKA come from the germline V gene (reference sequence). This CDR3 has 13 amino acids. Trimming pared 3 bases from V and 8 bases from J, leaving 13 bases between. The CDR3 is CSASGPGGEKLFF. CDR3 DNA sequence: TGCAGTGCTAGTGGCCCAGGAGGGGAAAAACTGTTTTTT.

A few counts support this clonotype. V gene TRBV18 combines with J gene TRBJ1-2, with a weak D call TRBD1 (5 bases). The germline gives CDR1 KGHSH, CDR2 LQKENI. With 3 bases removed from V and 5 bases from J, the gap between germline ends came to 10 bases. This CDR3 contains 13 residues. Here the CDR3 DNA reads TGTGCCAGCTCACCGGGAGGGGAATATGGCTACACCTTC. This encodes CASSPGGEYGYTF.

This clonotype has ten or more counts. A clone one base away is much larger, so this may be a read error. CDR3 in amino acids: CASSLTEASNTEAFF. The CDR3 nucleotides read TGTGCCAGCAGTTTAACAGAGGCCTCGAACACTGAAGCTTTCTTT. V is TRBV12-3 or TRBV12-4 and J is TRBJ1-1; D is ambiguous. The V end was cut by 2 bases, the J end by 1 base, with 11 bases between. The CDR3 runs to 15 residues.

V is TRBV5-5 and J is TRBJ1-2, with a tentative D call TRBD1 (6 bases). The CDR3 runs to 15 residues. CDR1 and CDR2 (germline): SGHKS, YYEKEE (reference sequence). Trimming took off 1 base at V and 8 bases at J, with 18 bases between the two ends. The CDR3 nucleotides read TGTGCCAGCAGCTTGCTTTTAGACAGTGGACAGGGCTACACCTTC. As protein: CASSLLLDSGQGYTF.

This clonotype came up a few times. V gene TRBV18 combines with J gene TRBJ1-1; 8 nucleotides match TRBD1. The V segment lost 4 bases and the J segment 6 bases; nucleotides outside the gene matches: 7. Germline V gene data show CDR1 as KGHSH and CDR2 as LQKENI. The CDR3 loop spans 14 amino acids. DNA of the CDR3: TGTGCCAGCTCACGTACAGGGGGAAGAGCTGAAGCTTTCTTT. Translation gives CASSRTGGRAEAFF.

Concerning this clonotype: One base away lies a much larger clone, so this may be a sequencing read error. This chain links TRBV28 with TRBJ1-2; weak D call: TRBD1 (6 bases). Trimming stripped 10 bases from V and 4 bases from J, with 16 bases between. CDR1 MDHEN and CDR2 SYDVKM come from the germline V gene. The CDR3 is 13 amino acids. The CDR3 region has the DNA TGTGCCAACAGGGTCCCAACCAGCTATGGCTACACCTTC. Translating it yields CANRVPTSYGYTF.

The chain is built from TRBV7-4 and TRBJ2-7; 10 bases match TRBD1. J was trimmed by 5 bases and V by 6 bases; bases with no gene match: 7. In germline, CDR1 is SGHVT, CDR2 SQSDAQ. The CDR3 totals 14 residues. The CDR3 protein is CASSPGDRGDEQYF. The CDR3 DNA follows: TGTGCCAGCAGTCCTGGGGACAGGGGAGACGAGCAGTACTTC.

The V gene is TRBV20-1, the J gene TRBJ2-3; D perhaps matches TRBD2 (7 bases). Trimming stripped 1 base from V and 4 bases from J, with 12 bases between. The CDR3 has 14 amino acids. Germline values: CDR1 DFQATT, CDR2 SNEGSKA (reference sequence). CDR3 amino acids: CSARVGGGSDTQYF. CDR3 DNA: TGCAGTGCTAGAGTAGGGGGAGGGTCAGATACGCAGTATTTT.

J is TRBJ1-5 and V is TRBV20-1, with D tentatively TRBD1 (5 bases). Deletions cut 3 bases from V and 3 bases from J, with 12 bases between. The CDR3 is made up of 14 amino acids. Germline CDR1 is DFQATT and CDR2 is SNEGSKA (reference sequence). The CDR3 here is CSASHGDHNQPQHF. CDR3 nucleotides: TGCAGTGCTAGTCATGGGGACCACAATCAGCCCCAGCATTTT.

V usage is TRBV30 and J usage is TRBJ1-1; D possibly corresponds to TRBD1 (6 bases). The CDR3 is made up of 14 amino acids. V was pared by 5 bases and J by 0 bases, with 13 bases between. The germline V gene has CDR1 GTSNPN and CDR2 SVGIG (reference sequence). The CDR3 here is CAWVWGQMNTEAFF. The CDR3 DNA is TGTGCCTGGGTGTGGGGACAAATGAACACTGAAGCTTTCTTT. Full variable domain (remainder filled in from reference TRBV30 and TRBJ1-1): SQTIHQWPATLVQPVGSPLSLECTVEGTSNPNLYWYRQAAGRGLQLLFYSVGIGQISSEVPQNLSASRPQDRQFILSSKKLLLSDSGFYLCAWVWGQMNTEAFFGQGTRLTVV.

The chain carries TRBV5-5 and TRBJ1-2, with TRBD1 identical over 9 bases. V was clipped by 5 bases and J by 2 bases; unmatched bases: 13. This CDR3 spans 17 amino acids. Germline V gene lookup returns CDR1 SGHKS and CDR2 YYEKEE (reference sequence). The CDR3 nucleotides read TGTGCCAGCAGTATTACTCCACGACAGGGGGGAAACTATGGCTACACCTTC. Translation gives CASSITPRQGGNYGYTF.

J is TRBJ1-5 and V is TRBV6-1; TRBD1 aligns across 7 bases. Per the germline V gene, CDR1 is MNHNS and CDR2 is SASEGT. The CDR3 is 16 residues long. V shed 8 bases and J 2 bases; nucleotides not matched to a gene: 12. The DNA for the CDR3 is TGTGCCAGCGCTGGGATGCAACAGGGGCGCAATCAGCCCCAGCATTTT. This codes for CASAGMQQGRNQPQHF.

This clonotype was detected ten times or more. An end of the junction does not agree with germline; a read error may underlie this. The rearrangement uses TRBV5-1 and TRBJ1-4; no reliable D call. Germline V lookup: CDR1 SGHRS, CDR2 YFSETQ. The CDR3 is 14 residues long. CDR3 sequence reads: CASSLEATNEKLFF. In DNA, the CDR3 is TGTGCCAGCAGTTTGGAGGCCACTAATGAAAAACTGTTTTTT.

This sequence joins TRBV7-3 and TRBJ1-1, with a possible D match to TRBD1 (5 bases). The CDR3 totals 13 residues. Deletions cut 7 bases from V and 4 bases from J, with 13 bases between. The germline CDR1 and CDR2 sequences are SGHTA and FQGTGA. CDR3 sequence (DNA): TGTGCCAGCACCCTAGTGGGGGGCACTGAAGCTTTCTTT. Residues: CASTLVGGTEAFF.

This clonotype was seen repeatedly, ten times or more. V and J are TRBV28 and TRBJ1-2; D is undetermined. The germline CDR1 and CDR2 sequences are MDHEN and SYDVKM. Trimming took off 9 bases at V and 1 base at J, with 9 bases between the two ends. This CDR3 comprises 12 residues. The CDR3 region has the DNA TGTGCCAGTCTCGGACGTAACTATGGCTACACCTTC. This gives the protein CASLGRNYGYTF.

The CDR3 DNA sequence: TGTGCCAGCAGCCAAGAAGGGAATGGCTACACCTTC. It specifies CASSQEGNGYTF. This chain joins TRBV3-1 and TRBJ1-2; D ambiguous. V was clipped by 0 bases and J by 6 bases, with 5 bases between them. The CDR3 loop spans 12 amino acids. CDR1 is LGHDT, CDR2 YNNKEL, per germline (reference sequence).

This chain joins TRBV6-5 and TRBJ2-7, with 8 bases lining up with TRBD2. With V trimmed by 0 bases and J by 3 bases, 7 bases remained unmatched. CDR1 MNHEY and CDR2 SVGAGI come from the germline V gene. The CDR3 is made up of 16 amino acids. The CDR3 DNA follows: TGTGCCAGCAGTTACTCGTCGGGACTAGTGGTCTACGAGCAGTACTTC. As protein: CASSYSSGLVVYEQYF.

The chain combines TRBV2 with TRBJ1-1; a possible D gene is TRBD1 (5 bases). CDR3 size: 12 residues. Germline assignment: CDR1 SNHLY and CDR2 FYNNEI. Trimming took off 7 bases at V and 5 bases at J, with 11 bases between the two ends. The DNA for the CDR3 is TGTGCCAGCACGGGGGATCGGACTGAAGCTTTCTTT. Translating it yields CASTGDRTEAFF.

A word on this clonotype: Relative to the germline gene, one junction end is altered; a read error may explain this. V usage is TRBV28 and J usage is TRBJ1-6; TRBD1 is a possible D gene (6 bases). CDR3 length equals 16 residues. The germline gives CDR1 MDHEN, CDR2 SYDVKM. The CDR3 loop reads CASSLRGALFNSPLYF. The CDR3 DNA reads TGTGCCAGCAGTTTACGGGGGGCGCTTTTTAATTCACCCCTCTACTTT.